The next 23 T cell receptor beta chains were all read from a single sample in a study of T cells in Graves' hyperthyroidism and ophthalmopathy. Regions amplified from RNA transcripts were the TCR beta CDR3 regions. RT-PCR in the first round (using the HTBI primer set) targeted the TCR CDR3. TCRdb fed the multiplex PCR reads into MiXCR, producing one record per CDR3 protein. The repertoire holds 650,000 to 800,000 distinct CDR3 sequences, over 40% seen once, with less than 9% in the top ten. What was sequenced was peripheral blood or thyroid tissue (not recorded which). The receptors originated from an adult man with Graves' disease, either hyperthyroidism or ophthalmopathy (not recorded which).

The chain links TRBV29-1 to TRBJ2-2; the D gene is possibly TRBD1 (8 bases). The V gene lost 5 bases and the J gene lost 3 bases, with 16 bases spanning the gap. From germline, CDR1 is SQVTM and CDR2 ANQGSEA. This CDR3 spans 15 amino acids. DNA for the CDR3: TGCAGCGTTCAGACAGGGGAGGGGTACACCGGGGAGCTGTTTTTT. Translation: CSVQTGEGYTGELFF.

The V call is TRBV20-1, the J call TRBJ1-2; possibly TRBD1 for D (6 bases). CDR1 and CDR2 from the germline V gene are DFQATT and SNEGSKA (reference sequence). CDR3 length equals 15 residues. Trimming took 3 bases from V and 0 from J, leaving 14 bases between them. Here the CDR3 reads CSASGQGMPNYGYTF. In nucleotides, the CDR3 is TGCAGTGCTAGTGGGCAGGGGATGCCTAACTATGGCTACACCTTC.

This clonotype was detected only a few times. A junction boundary mismatches the germline segment, possibly from a read error. This chain connects TRBV5-1 to TRBJ1-4; no clear D gene. Germline CDR1 and CDR2: SGHRS and YFSETQ. This CDR3 region has 15 residues. CDR3 protein: CASSLEGGQSAELFF. In DNA, the CDR3 is TGTGCCAGCAGCTTGGAAGGCGGGCAGAGTGCCGAACTGTTTTTT.

The V gene is TRBV10-3, the J gene TRBJ1-3; no reliable D call. The CDR3 extends over 12 amino acids. The ends were cut back, 6 bases at V and 4 bases at J, with 7 bases in the middle. Germline V gives CDR1 ENHRY, CDR2 SYGVKD. Here the CDR3 DNA reads TGTGCCATCAGGGGCAACGGAAACACCATATATTTT. Residues: CAIRGNGNTIYF.

A remark on this clonotype: A much larger clone differs by one base, so this may be a read error. This chain uses TRBV10-3 with TRBJ1-1, with TRBD1 matching 8 bases. J gave up 7 bases and V 5 bases, and 3 bases lay outside the gene matches. The CDR3 loop spans 12 amino acids. Germline V gene data show CDR1 as ENHRY and CDR2 as SYGVKD. In nucleotides, the CDR3 is TGTGCCATCAGTTTCGGACAGGGTGAAGCTTTCTTT. Translated: CAISFGQGEAFF.

This clonotype was seen a handful of times. The gene calls are TRBV9 and TRBJ1-6; 7 bases are a match to TRBD1. The ends lost 4 bases at V and 8 bases at J; junction bases unmatched: 9. This CDR3 spans 15 amino acids. CDR1 SGDLS and CDR2 YYNGEE come from the germline V gene. CDR3 amino acids: CASSYGTEGDSPLHF. DNA of the CDR3: TGTGCCAGCAGCTACGGGACAGAGGGTGATTCACCCCTCCACTTT.

This CDR3 is CASSPRAGVAYEQYF. The CDR3 DNA reads as TGTGCCAGCAGCCCGCGAGCGGGAGTCGCCTACGAGCAGTACTTC. The chain has TRBV7-9 and TRBJ2-7, with 8 bases that match TRBD2. Germline assignment: CDR1 SEHNR and CDR2 FQNEAQ (reference sequence). The CDR3 is 15 amino acids. After removal of 5 bases from V and 2 bases from J, the junction contained 8 bases not matched to a gene.

The chain combines TRBV12-3 or TRBV12-4 with TRBJ1-5, with TRBD1 matching over 9 bases. The CDR3 runs 13 residues. CDR3 nucleotides: TGTGCATCCCGCGGGACAGGGAAACAGCCCCAGCATTTT. Its translation is CASRGTGKQPQHF.

The gene calls are TRBV7-9 and TRBJ2-7; D not certain. With 5 bases removed from V and 0 bases from J, the gap between germline ends came to 11 bases. Looked up from germline, CDR1 is SEHNR and CDR2 is FQNEAQ (reference sequence). This CDR3 contains 14 residues. The CDR3 sequence is CASSQDWASYEQYF. The CDR3 nucleotides read TGTGCCAGCAGCCAAGATTGGGCCTCCTACGAGCAGTACTTC.

J is TRBJ1-5 and V is TRBV7-8; D is perhaps TRBD1 (6 bases). Trimming removed 6 bases at V and 5 bases at J, with 14 bases between. The CDR3 is 14 residues long. Germline-derived CDR1 and CDR2 are SGHVS and FQNEAQ. CDR3 residues: CASSPYRVDQPQHF. CDR3 bases: TGTGCCAGCAGTCCATACAGGGTGGATCAGCCCCAGCATTTT.

The chain employs TRBV24-1 and TRBJ1-5; possible D gene TRBD1, 5 bases. This CDR3 spans 18 amino acids. The germline V gene has CDR1 KGHDR and CDR2 SFDVKD. Trimming removed 4 bases from V and 4 bases from J, with 22 bases in between. The chain's CDR3 is CATSDPIGSGQGNQPQHF. Written as DNA, the CDR3 is TGTGCCACCAGTGACCCGATAGGTTCAGGACAAGGAAATCAGCCCCAGCATTTT.

The gene calls are TRBV7-8 and TRBJ2-5, with TRBD2 as a possible D gene (6 bases). Germline assignment: CDR1 SGHVS and CDR2 FQNEAQ. Trimming shortened V by 5 bases and J by 7 bases, and 11 bases separated the two germline ends. The CDR3 has 12 residues. CDR3 bases: TGTGCCAGCAGCCACCAGGAGGGGACCCAGTACTTC. Protein sequence: CASSHQEGTQYF.

The genes are TRBV20-1 and TRBJ2-5; TRBD1 agrees at 11 bases. Per germline, CDR1 DFQATT and CDR2 SNEGSKA (reference sequence). The CDR3 has 16 amino acids. Unmatched junction bases numbered 10, after V lost 3 bases and J lost 4 bases. The CDR3 sequence: CSARVWGQGVRETQYF. The DNA of the CDR3 is TGCAGTGCTAGGGTTTGGGGACAGGGGGTTAGAGAGACCCAGTACTTC.

The chain carries TRBV12-5 and TRBJ1-2; TRBD1 is a possible D gene (5 bases). CDR1 is LGHNT and CDR2 is FRNRAP in the germline V gene. The germline V and J ends were trimmed by 6 bases and 2 bases, with 7 bases remaining between them. This CDR3 has 12 residues. Written as DNA, the CDR3 is TGTGCTAGTGGGGACATCAACTATGGCTACACCTTC. Its translation is CASGDINYGYTF.

The chain has TRBV7-6 and TRBJ2-2, with no clear D. The CDR3 is made up of 12 amino acids. Germline V lookup: CDR1 SGHVS, CDR2 FNYEAQ. The CDR3 reads CAGLSGTGELFF. The CDR3 DNA reads as TGTGCGGGGTTGTCGGGCACCGGGGAGCTGTTTTTT.

This clonotype was seen at least ten times. The chain couples TRBV12-3 or TRBV12-4 to TRBJ1-4; no reliable D call. Trimming took off 1 base at V and 8 bases at J, with 8 bases between the two ends. The CDR3 loop spans 13 amino acids. The CDR3 loop is CASSLVPLEKLFF. CDR3 in DNA: TGTGCCAGCAGTTTAGTTCCTCTGGAAAAACTGTTTTTT.

As concerns this clonotype: This may be a read error: a much more frequent sequence differs by one nucleotide. The rearrangement uses TRBV10-3 and TRBJ1-1, with D unclear. Germline V gene sequence: CDR1 ENHRY, CDR2 SYGVKD. This CDR3 has 15 amino acids. The CDR3 DNA reads as TGTGCCATCGGTGATTTTGCCAGGACGAACACTGAAGCTTTCTTT. The encoded protein is CAIGDFARTNTEAFF.

The V call is TRBV24-1, the J call TRBJ2-5; 13 bases agree with TRBD2. This CDR3 contains 17 residues. Germline CDR1 reads KGHDR; CDR2 reads SFDVKD. J gave up 4 bases and V 4 bases, and 8 bases lay outside the gene matches. The CDR3 bases are TGTGCCACCAGTGACTCCGGACTAGCGGGAGAGTTAGAGACCCAGTACTTC. Translation gives CATSDSGLAGELETQYF.

Many counts were recorded for this clonotype. The chain joins TRBV19 to TRBJ1-1, with D possibly being TRBD1 (6 bases). CDR1 and CDR2 from the germline V gene are LNHDA and SQIVND (reference sequence). Trimming left V 5 bases short and J 7 bases short, with 8 bases between. CDR3 length: 11 residues. CDR3 residues: CASSRRGEAFF. The DNA for the CDR3 is TGTGCCAGTAGTCGCAGGGGTGAAGCTTTCTTT.

This clonotype showed up many times. This chain joins TRBV7-9 and TRBJ1-4; D remains ambiguous. This CDR3 has 13 residues. Trimming stripped 5 bases from V and 12 bases from J, with 16 bases between. Germline CDR1 is SEHNR and CDR2 is FQNEAQ (reference sequence). The CDR3, as DNA: TGTGCCAGCAGCCGAAGGACTTCGTACGAACTGTTTTTT. Protein product: CASSRRTSYELFF.

V gene TRBV6-1 combines with J gene TRBJ2-7; D gene unclear. The germline V and J ends were trimmed by 5 bases and 2 bases, with 16 bases remaining between them. Germline assignment: CDR1 MNHNS and CDR2 SASEGT. The CDR3 loop spans 15 amino acids. The chain's CDR3 is CASSYSYLGTYEQYF. The CDR3 nucleotides are TGTGCCAGCAGTTACTCGTATCTGGGTACCTACGAGCAGTACTTC.

The V gene is TRBV9, the J gene TRBJ1-6; 10 bases are shared with TRBD1. The CDR3 runs to 20 residues. Germline V lookup: CDR1 SGDLS, CDR2 YYNGEE. J lost 4 bases, V lost 0 bases, and 13 bases had no gene match. CDR3 in amino acids: CASSVGPTGGEEGYNSPLHF. The CDR3 nucleotides are TGTGCCAGCAGCGTAGGGCCGACAGGGGGCGAAGAGGGTTATAATTCACCCCTCCACTTT.

This clonotype was seen a single time. CDR3 in amino acids: CSARPPGNTIYF. The CDR3 region has the DNA TGCAGTGCTAGACCTCCTGGAAACACCATATATTTT. The V and J genes are TRBV20-1 and TRBJ1-3, with D uncertain. The CDR3 covers 12 residues. V lost 2 bases, J lost 2 bases, and 4 bases lay in between. In germline, CDR1 is DFQATT, CDR2 SNEGSKA (reference sequence).